Listed below are T cell receptor beta chains from one sample, sequenced in a study of cytomegalovirus exposure and HLA in healthy donors. Profiling relied on immunoSEQ multiplex PCR, and the TCRdb table lists in-frame clones only, not all of them. This sample's table reports roughly 120,000 clones. The material sequenced was PBMCs. The receptors originated from a man younger than 35 in good health and CMV-seronegative. Each CDR3 is given with its conserved first and last residue. The D gene is left open where the match is weak.

D,V,J,DNA,CDR3
-,TRBV27,TRBJ2-1,TGTGCCAGCAGTTTCAACAATGAGCAGTTCTTC,CASSFNNEQFF
-,TRBV5-1,TRBJ2-5,TGCGCCAGCAGTATAGGGGGGGACCAAGAGACCCAGTACTTC,CASSIGGDQETQYF
TRBD1,TRBV6-6,TRBJ2-5,TGTGCCAGCAGTTATCCCCAGGGGGCAAAAGAGACCCAGTACTTC,CASSYPQGAKETQYF
-,TRBV19,TRBJ1-5,TGTGCCAGTAGTAAACCGTCAAACACAGGGAGCGGCAATCAGCCCCAGCATTTT,CASSKPSNTGSGNQPQHF
TRBD1,TRBV5-1,TRBJ2-1,TGCGCCAGCACCCCCGGGACAGCTTCCTACAATGAGCAGTTCTTC,CASTPGTASYNEQFF
-,TRBV15,TRBJ2-7,TGTGCCACCAGCAGTCCGGGACTCCGGGAGTATGAGCAGTACTTC,CATSSPGLREYEQYF
-,TRBV7-2,TRBJ1-2,TGTGCCAGCAGCTCCGGAGTAGCCGGATTTTCCTATGGCTACACCTTC,CASSSGVAGFSYGYTF
-,TRBV11-3,TRBJ2-7,TGTGCCAGCAGCCCCTCGTTGACTAGAAACGCCTACGAGCAGTACTTC,CASSPSLTRNAYEQYF
-,TRBV7-8,TRBJ2-7,TGTGCCAGCAGCTTAGTGACAGCCTACGAGCAGTACTTC,CASSLVTAYEQYF
-,TRBV10-1,TRBJ2-1,TGCGCCATACAGGGGAGGTACAATGAGCAGTTCTTC,CAIQGRYNEQFF
TRBD1,TRBV6-1,TRBJ2-2,TGTGCCAGCAAAAACAGGGGGAGCACCGGGGAGCTGTTTTTT,CASKNRGSTGELFF
-,TRBV5-1,TRBJ2-7,TGCGCCAGCAGCTATCTAAGCTCCTACGAGCAGTACTTC,CASSYLSSYEQYF
-,TRBV2,TRBJ1-4,TGTGCCAGCAGTGAAGCCGGGGCCGGGGGTTTCGTTGAAAAACTGTTTTTT,CASSEAGAGGFVEKLFF
TRBD1,TRBV10-3,TRBJ2-2,TGTGCCATCAGTGGACAGGGGGCCACCGGGGAGCTGTTTTTT,CAISGQGATGELFF
TRBD1,TRBV27,TRBJ1-1,TGTGCCAGCTCGACAGGGACTGAAGCTTTCTTT,CASSTGTEAFF
-,TRBV7-9,TRBJ2-7,TGTGCCAGCAGCGAGACGGGTTACGAGCAGTACTTC,CASSETGYEQYF
-,TRBV7-8,TRBJ1-5,TGTGCCAGCAGCCCTTGGACAGATCTTAGCAATCAGCCCCAGCATTTT,CASSPWTDLSNQPQHF
TRBD2,TRBV5-1,TRBJ2-7,TGCGCCAGCAGCTTGGGGCTAGCGGGGGGCTCGAGCTCCTACGAGCAGTACTTC,CASSLGLAGGSSSYEQYF
TRBD1,TRBV18,TRBJ2-7,TGTGCCAGCTCACCCCTGGGACAGGGAAACGGCGAGCAGTACTTC,CASSPLGQGNGEQYF
TRBD2,TRBV7-2,TRBJ2-7,TGTGCCAGCAGCTTACTAGTAGCGGGAGCGGGGGAGCAGTACTTC,CASSLLVAGAGEQYF
TRBD1,TRBV11-2,TRBJ1-2,TGTGCCAGCAGCCCGGGACAGGTTATAGGAGGCTACACCTTC,CASSPGQVIGGYTF
TRBD1,TRBV10-3,TRBJ1-6,TGTGCCATCAGGGGGGACAGACTATATAATTCACCCCTCCACTTT,CAIRGDRLYNSPLHF
TRBD2,TRBV27,TRBJ2-5,TGTGCCAGCAGTTTATACCCCACTAGCGGGGGGGAAGAGACCCAGTACTTC,CASSLYPTSGGEETQYF
-,TRBV28,TRBJ1-5,TGTGCCAGCAGTTTTACAAACAGGGATCAGCCCCAGCATTTT,CASSFTNRDQPQHF
-,TRBV19,TRBJ1-5,TGTGCCAGTAGTATAAGTACGCGGGGGGCAATTAATCAGCCCCAGCATTTT,CASSISTRGAINQPQHF
-,TRBV6-5,TRBJ1-1,TGTGCCAGCAGTCGGGGTGACACTGAAGCTTTCTTT,CASSRGDTEAFF
-,TRBV5-1,TRBJ2-1,TGCGCCAGCAGCCTACAAAGCGGGACCACCAGGGGTGAGCAGTTCTTC,CASSLQSGTTRGEQFF
TRBD2,TRBV5-1,TRBJ2-1,TGCGCCAGCAGCTTGAGGCTAGCGGGCAACAATGAGCAGTTCTTC,CASSLRLAGNNEQFF
-,TRBV6-6,TRBJ1-2,TGTGCCAGCAGTCGAGAAGGAGGCGGCTACACCTTC,CASSREGGGYTF
TRBD2,TRBV5-6,TRBJ2-2,TGTGCCAGCAGCTTGGGTATCGGCGGGGGGGTCGGCACCGGGGAGCTGTTTTTT,CASSLGIGGGVGTGELFF
-,TRBV27,TRBJ2-2,TGTGCCAGCACTCCCCGGGGGGGACAGGGTGTTCGAACCGGGGAGCTGTTTTTT,CASTPRGGQGVRTGELFF
-,TRBV5-1,TRBJ2-2,TGCGCCAGCAGCTCCGCCGGGGAGCTGTTTTTT,CASSSAGELFF
-,TRBV19,TRBJ1-3,TGTGCCAGTAGGACCGACAGGACTCGCTCTGGAAACACCATATATTTT,CASRTDRTRSGNTIYF
-,TRBV6-5,TRBJ1-5,TGTGCCAGCTCCAAATCTTACAATCAGTCCCAGCATTTT,CASSKSYNQSQHF
-,TRBV5-1,TRBJ2-3,TGCGCCAGCAGCTTGTTACAGCCAACAGATACGCAGTATTTT,CASSLLQPTDTQYF
TRBD1,TRBV7-6,TRBJ2-2,TGTGCCAGCAGCTTGGGACAGCTGAACACCGGGGAGCTGTTTTTT,CASSLGQLNTGELFF
TRBD2,TRBV7-3,TRBJ2-1,TGTGCCAGCAGCCTGAATAGCGGGGCAGGAGATGAGCAGTTCTTC,CASSLNSGAGDEQFF
TRBD2,TRBV7-8,TRBJ2-7,TGTGCCAGCAGCAAATTCGTAGCGGGAGTAGGCTCCTACGAGCAGTACTTC,CASSKFVAGVGSYEQYF
TRBD2,TRBV7-2,TRBJ2-7,TGTGCCAGCAGCTTAGTATGGCGGGGGGCCACCTACGAGCAGTACTTC,CASSLVWRGATYEQYF